The 20 T cell receptor beta chains below all came from one sample that was sequenced in a study of identical twins. TCRdb called the 5' RACE reads again in MiXCR, with one record for every CDR3 protein. The sample has about 150,000 distinct CDR3 sequences, around 3.5% seen once; the top ten hold approximately 7.7%. Sequencing was carried out using memory T cells sorted from blood. The receptors stem from a young man in good health.

This clonotype appeared many times. The rearrangement joins TRBV29-1 to TRBJ2-5; D remains ambiguous. In germline, CDR1 is SQVTM, CDR2 ANQGSEA. The CDR3 covers 13 residues. Trimming cost V 5 bases and J 7 bases, with 17 bases left between them. The CDR3 DNA is TGCAGCGTTTACGAAAGAAGGTTCCCGACCCAGTACTTC. Translation gives CSVYERRFPTQYF.

The chain uses TRBV7-9 and TRBJ1-3; D gene unclear. Germline V gives CDR1 SEHNR, CDR2 FQNEAQ (reference sequence). V was cut by 1 base and J by 0 bases, with 7 bases left in between. This CDR3 contains 15 residues. In nucleotides, the CDR3 is TGTGCCAGCAGCTTAGTAGGGTCCTCTGGAAACACCATATATTTT. Protein: CASSLVGSSGNTIYF.

This clonotype has at least ten counts. This sequence joins TRBV20-1 and TRBJ2-3, with D possibly matching TRBD1 (5 bases). V shed 5 bases and J shed 3 bases, with 6 bases lying between them. The CDR3 contains 11 residues. Germline V CDR1 and CDR2: DFQATT, SNEGSKA (reference sequence). The CDR3 DNA follows: TGCAGTGCTCGACAGACAGATACGCAGTATTTT. Amino acid sequence: CSARQTDTQYF.

This clonotype was recorded at least ten times. The chain's CDR3 is CSVVGRNTEAFF. Here the CDR3 DNA reads TGCAGCGTTGTGGGGAGAAACACTGAAGCTTTCTTT. This chain connects TRBV29-1 to TRBJ1-1, with D unresolved. This CDR3 has 12 amino acids. Trimming shortened V by 4 bases and J by 2 bases, and 8 bases separated the two germline ends. Germline lookup yields CDR1 SQVTM and CDR2 ANQGSEA. Full variable domain (remainder filled in from reference TRBV29-1 and TRBJ1-1): SAVISQKPSRDICQRGTSLTIQCQVDSQVTMMFWYRQQPGQSLTLIATANQGSEATYESGFVIDKFPISRPNLTFSTLTVSNMSPEDSSIYLCSVVGRNTEAFFGQGTRLTVV.

This clonotype has a count of ten or more. This chain links TRBV5-1 with TRBJ2-1; D remains ambiguous. The germline gives CDR1 SGHRS, CDR2 YFSETQ. This CDR3 spans 10 amino acids. V shed 4 bases and J shed 8 bases, with 4 bases lying between them. The CDR3 spells CASSPDEQFF. As DNA, the CDR3 is TGCGCCAGCAGCCCGGATGAGCAGTTCTTC. Filled out from reference TRBV5-1 and TRBJ2-1, the complete variable domain reads KAGVTQTPRYLIKTRGQQVTLSCSPISGHRSVSWYQQTPGQGLQFLFEYFSETQRNKGNFPGRFSGRQFSNSRSEMNVSTLELGDSALYLCASSPDEQFFGPGTRLTVL.

This clonotype was seen repeatedly, ten times or more. The CDR3 is CSVPAAGSDTEAFF. CDR3 nucleotides: TGCAGCGTTCCCGCCGCAGGGTCGGACACTGAAGCTTTCTTT. The chain uses TRBV29-1 and TRBJ1-1; a possible D gene is TRBD1 (5 bases). From germline, CDR1 is SQVTM and CDR2 ANQGSEA. CDR3 length: 14 residues. Trimming left V 5 bases short and J 3 bases short, with 16 bases between.

By proportion, this clonotype is medium-sized. The genes are TRBV7-2 and TRBJ2-7; 7 positions agree with TRBD1. V dropped 2 bases and J dropped 1; count of bases not matched to a gene: 5. The germline gives CDR1 SGHTA, CDR2 FQGNSA. This CDR3 spans 15 amino acids. The CDR3 DNA sequence: TGTGCCAGCAGCTTAATGGTGGGACAGTCCTACGAGCAGTACTTC. Amino acids: CASSLMVGQSYEQYF.

This clonotype appeared many times. The V and J genes are TRBV6-1 and TRBJ1-5; 10 bases align to TRBD1. The V segment lost 0 bases and the J segment 7 bases; nucleotides outside the gene matches: 15. This CDR3 contains 19 residues. The germline V gene encodes CDR1 MNHNS and CDR2 SASEGT. The CDR3 here is CASSEAGTGERARRQPQHF. CDR3 DNA: TGTGCCAGCAGTGAAGCGGGGACAGGGGAAAGGGCCAGGAGGCAGCCCCAGCATTTT.

This clonotype was counted at least ten times. The V and J genes are TRBV7-9 and TRBJ2-3; 8 bases are shared with TRBD2. Germline V gene data show CDR1 as SEHNR and CDR2 as FQNEAQ (reference sequence). The length of the CDR3 is 17 residues. With V trimmed by 6 bases and J by 4 bases, 15 bases remained unmatched. CDR3 residues: CASSRRTSGSGSDTQYF. CDR3 DNA sequence: TGTGCCAGCAGTCGACGCACTAGCGGTAGCGGGTCAGATACGCAGTATTTT.

This clonotype was counted many times. This chain uses TRBV21-1 with TRBJ2-7. TRBV21-1 is deemed a pseudogene. The CDR3 runs to 15 residues. CDR3 loop: CASSLTLAGLHEQYF. The CDR3 DNA is TGTGCCAGCAGCCTGACCTTGGCTGGCCTCCACGAGCAGTACTTC.

This clonotype was detected ten times or more. This sequence joins TRBV7-9 and TRBJ2-1, with D perhaps matching TRBD2 (5 bases). Trimming took off 5 bases at V and 9 bases at J, with 14 bases between the two ends. The germline V gene has CDR1 SEHNR and CDR2 FQNEAQ (reference sequence). This CDR3 comprises 13 residues. The CDR3: CASSQGLLGEQFF. The CDR3 coding sequence is TGTGCCAGCAGCCAAGGACTTCTCGGTGAGCAGTTCTTC. Full variable domain (outside the CDR3, taken from reference TRBV7-9 and TRBJ2-1): DTGVSQNPRHKITKRGQNVTFRCDPISEHNRLYWYRQTLGQGPEFLTYFQNEAQLEKSRLLSDRFSAERPKGSFSTLEIQRTEQGDSAMYLCASSQGLLGEQFFGPGTRLTVL.

This clonotype was detected many times. The chain links TRBV11-3 to TRBJ2-1; the match to TRBD2 covers 9 bases. V shed 0 bases, J shed 5 bases, and the junction held 5 bases outside the gene matches. The CDR3 spans 16 residues. Germline V gives CDR1 SGHNT, CDR2 YENEEA. In DNA form, the CDR3 reads TGTGCCAGCAGCTTAGATCGACTAGCGGAGAACAATGAGCAGTTCTTC. Encoded protein: CASSLDRLAENNEQFF.

This clonotype appeared many times. At one end, the junction sequence differs from germline, possibly due to a read error. V usage is TRBV24-1 and J usage is TRBJ2-7; possible D gene TRBD2, 6 bases. CDR3 length equals 13 residues. Germline V gives CDR1 KGHDR, CDR2 SFDVKD. The CDR3 here is CATSDRDFWGLHF. CDR3 nucleotide sequence: TGTGCCACCAGTGATAGGGACTTCTGGGGTCTGCACTTC.

This clonotype showed up many times. This chain joins TRBV29-1 and TRBJ2-3; D is unresolved. Trimming removed 6 bases at V and 4 bases at J, with 8 bases between. Germline V CDR1 and CDR2: SQVTM, ANQGSEA. This CDR3 has 11 amino acids. CDR3 region: CSVSNPDTQYF. CDR3 sequence (DNA): TGCAGCGTCAGTAATCCAGATACGCAGTATTTT.

This clonotype appeared many times. The chain couples TRBV7-9 to TRBJ2-1, with D unresolved. This CDR3 comprises 14 residues. Germline loops: CDR1 SEHNR, CDR2 FQNEAQ (reference sequence). Deletions cut 4 bases from V and 5 bases from J, with 12 bases between. The CDR3 reads CASSSWGSHNEQFF. DNA of the CDR3: TGTGCCAGCAGCTCTTGGGGATCCCACAATGAGCAGTTCTTC.

This clonotype has a handful of counts. This chain uses TRBV30 with TRBJ2-7; no firm D call. The CDR3 contains 14 residues. CDR1 and CDR2 (germline): GTSNPN, SVGIG (reference sequence). Trimming took 2 bases from V and 7 from J, leaving 18 bases between them. The CDR3 is CAWSPTSWVGEQYF. CDR3 DNA sequence: TGTGCCTGGAGTCCTACGTCGTGGGTGGGGGAGCAGTACTTC. Full variable domain (remainder filled in from reference TRBV30 and TRBJ2-7): SQTIHQWPATLVQPVGSPLSLECTVEGTSNPNLYWYRQAAGRGLQLLFYSVGIGQISSEVPQNLSASRPQDRQFILSSKKLLLSDSGFYLCAWSPTSWVGEQYFGPGTRLTVT.

The chain is built from TRBV6-1 and TRBJ2-5; weak D call: TRBD1 (5 bases). Looked up from germline, CDR1 is MNHNS and CDR2 is SASEGT. The CDR3 has 15 amino acids. V was trimmed by 7 bases and J by 3 bases, leaving 18 bases between them. Here the CDR3 reads CASNQGRADEETQYF. CDR3 in DNA: TGTGCCAGCAACCAGGGCCGGGCGGATGAAGAGACCCAGTACTTC.

This clonotype has a count of ten or more. The rearrangement links TRBV28 to TRBJ2-6; D is unresolved. Germline V gives CDR1 MDHEN, CDR2 SYDVKM. Trimming removed 2 bases from V and 4 bases from J, with 0 bases in between. This CDR3 comprises 12 residues. This CDR3 reads CASSLGANVLTF. CDR3 coding DNA: TGTGCCAGCAGTTTAGGGGCCAACGTCCTGACTTTC.

In this sample, this clonotype turned up many times. The rearrangement links TRBV9 to TRBJ2-5; D might be TRBD1 (6 bases). Looked up from germline, CDR1 is SGDLS and CDR2 is YYNGEE. The V end was cut by 4 bases, the J end by 5 bases, with 21 bases between. There are 16 residues in the CDR3. This CDR3 reads CASSPDVLGARETQYF. CDR3 nucleotides: TGTGCCAGCAGCCCAGATGTTTTGGGGGCGCGGGAGACCCAGTACTTC.

This clonotype was observed many times. V gene TRBV12-3 or TRBV12-4 combines with J gene TRBJ1-4, with 8 bases matching TRBD1. V dropped 3 bases and J dropped 5; count of bases not matched to a gene: 2. The CDR3 length is 14 residues. CDR3: CASSLGTGNEKLFF. In DNA form, the CDR3 reads TGTGCCAGCAGTTTGGGGACAGGAAATGAAAAACTGTTTTTT.